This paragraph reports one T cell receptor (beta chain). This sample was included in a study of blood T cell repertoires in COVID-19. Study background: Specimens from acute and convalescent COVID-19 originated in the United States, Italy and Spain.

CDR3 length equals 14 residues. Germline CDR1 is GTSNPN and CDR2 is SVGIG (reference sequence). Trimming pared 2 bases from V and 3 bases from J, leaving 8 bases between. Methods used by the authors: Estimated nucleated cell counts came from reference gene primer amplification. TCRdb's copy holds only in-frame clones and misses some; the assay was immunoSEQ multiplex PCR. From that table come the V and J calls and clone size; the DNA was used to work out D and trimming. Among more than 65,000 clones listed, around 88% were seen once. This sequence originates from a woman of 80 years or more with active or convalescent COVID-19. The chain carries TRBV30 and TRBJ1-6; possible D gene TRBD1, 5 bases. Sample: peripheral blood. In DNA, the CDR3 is TGTGCCTGGAGTCAGGGTCACTATAATTCACCCCTCCACTTT. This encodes CAWSQGHYNSPLHF. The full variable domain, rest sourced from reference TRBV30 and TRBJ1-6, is SQTIHQWPATLVQPVGSPLSLECTVEGTSNPNLYWYRQAAGRGLQLLFYSVGIGQISSEVPQNLSASRPQDRQFILSSKKLLLSDSGFYLCAWSQGHYNSPLHFGNGTRLTVT.